This entry lists 32 T cell receptor beta chains sequenced from one sample in a study of vaccination effects on CD4 cells after COVID-19. These receptors have no known antigen. Antigen-specific CD4+ T cells were expanded with viral peptide pools in the ViraFEST assay before sequencing. Scientists isolated CD4+ T cells after a roughly nine-day culture period ended. BNT162b2 vaccine or mRNA-1273 vaccine was given to participants in two doses. Method: immunoSEQ multiplex PCR; TCRdb's copy keeps in-frame clones and lacks some. The repertoire includes tens of thousands of clones, around 85% of them detected once, and approximately 6.1% sits in the top ten. Material: CD4+ T cells from PBMCs cultured with SARS-CoV-2 spike peptides, obtained after COVID-19 vaccination. These receptors were taken from a human donor who received a COVID-19 vaccine. Some clones in this sample may be carry-over from other donors' samples.

V usage is TRBV6-5 and J usage is TRBJ1-3; 7 bases line up with TRBD1. Germline V gene lookup returns CDR1 MNHEY and CDR2 SVGAGI. This CDR3 spans 15 amino acids. V trimming: 5 bases; J trimming: 4 bases; junction bases outside the gene matches: 8. As DNA, the CDR3 is TGTGCCAGCAGTCGTACCACAGGGGTAGGAAACACCATATATTTT. The encoded protein is CASSRTTGVGNTIYF.

This clone was detected only a few times. V gene TRBV7-9 combines with J gene TRBJ1-2; a possible D gene is TRBD1 (5 bases). Trimming shortened V by 4 bases and J by 8 bases, and 20 bases separated the two germline ends. The germline V gene encodes CDR1 SEHNR and CDR2 FQNEAQ (reference sequence). This CDR3 region has 15 residues. The CDR3 reads CASSYLELQGKGYTF. The CDR3 coding sequence is TGTGCCAGCAGCTATCTCGAGTTGCAGGGAAAAGGCTACACCTTC.

This clone was seen once. This chain connects TRBV29-1 to TRBJ2-2, with 7 bases identical to TRBD1. The CDR3 has 13 amino acids. The V segment lost 7 bases and the J segment 8 bases; nucleotides outside the gene matches: 10. Per the germline V gene, CDR1 is SQVTM and CDR2 is ANQGSEA. The DNA of the CDR3 is TGCAGCGGAAGCGACAGGGAAGTGGGGGAGCTGTTTTTT. This translates into CSGSDREVGELFF.

The chain is built from TRBV4-3 and TRBJ2-1; D is uncertain. CDR1 LGHNA and CDR2 YSLEER come from the germline V gene. The V end lost 0 bases, the J end lost 4 bases, and 7 bases lay between the germline ends. CDR3 size: 14 residues. CDR3 in DNA: TGCGCCAGCAGCCAAGATATAACTTACAATGAGCAGTTCTTC. Its translation is CASSQDITYNEQFF.

The chain carries TRBV7-2 and TRBJ2-3; possible D gene TRBD2, 6 bases. Germline lookup yields CDR1 SGHTA and CDR2 FQGNSA. The CDR3 is 16 amino acids. Deletions cut 5 bases from V and 10 bases from J, with 25 bases between. The CDR3 bases are TGTGCCAGCAGCGGAACCGGACCAGCGGGCGTGCATGCGCAGTATTTT. Its translation: CASSGTGPAGVHAQYF.

The chain carries TRBV5-1 and TRBJ2-4, with 10 bases identical to TRBD1. Germline-derived CDR1 and CDR2 are SGHRS and YFSETQ. The CDR3 loop spans 17 amino acids. V was clipped by 2 bases and J by 6 bases; unmatched bases: 11. The CDR3 DNA reads TGCGCCAGCAGCTTAAGGGAGACAGGGGGCAGGGGAAACATTCAGTACTTC. It is translated as CASSLRETGGRGNIQYF.

The chain has TRBV10-2 and TRBJ1-5; D remains ambiguous. Between the trimmed V and J ends, which lost 6 bases and 3 bases, there was a span of 9 bases. CDR1 WSHSY and CDR2 SAAADI come from the germline V gene. This CDR3 spans 13 amino acids. CDR3 sequence: CASSTENNQPQHF. CDR3 sequence (DNA): TGCGCCAGCAGCACAGAAAACAATCAGCCCCAGCATTTT.

The chain joins TRBV2 to TRBJ2-7; D is unclear. The CDR3 is 12 amino acids. Germline V gives CDR1 SNHLY, CDR2 FYNNEI. Trimming pared 2 bases from V and 6 bases from J, leaving 8 bases between. CDR3 sequence: CASSERVPEQYV. DNA of the CDR3: TGTGCCAGCAGTGAACGGGTTCCCGAGCAGTACGTC.

This clone has a handful of counts. The chain employs TRBV5-1 and TRBJ1-1; weak D call: TRBD1 (5 bases). Germline CDR1 reads SGHRS; CDR2 reads YFSETQ. The CDR3 sequence is 15 residues long. Trimming removed 2 bases from V and 6 bases from J, with 17 bases in between. Here the CDR3 reads CASSFSAGGVPEAFF. The DNA of the CDR3 is TGCGCCAGCAGCTTTAGTGCCGGGGGGGTCCCTGAAGCTTTCTTT.

This chain uses TRBV6-5 with TRBJ1-5, with unresolved D. Trimming left V 6 bases short and J 5 bases short, with 8 bases between. Germline CDR1 reads MNHEY; CDR2 reads SVGAGI. The CDR3 runs to 12 residues. DNA for the CDR3: TGTGCCAGCAGGACACTTGATCAGCCCCAGCATTTT. Translated: CASRTLDQPQHF.

The rearrangement joins TRBV5-1 to TRBJ1-4; D is unresolved. The germline V gene encodes CDR1 SGHRS and CDR2 YFSETQ. Trimming removed 8 bases at V and 0 bases at J, with 8 bases between. The CDR3 is made up of 13 amino acids. CDR3 nucleotide sequence: TGCGCCAGAGGGATTTCAACTAATGAAAAACTGTTTTTT. Its protein product is CARGISTNEKLFF.

This clone has only a few counts. CDR3 amino acids: CASSQTAGTGGVPLHF. CDR3 coding DNA: TGTGCCAGCAGCCAGACGGCCGGGACAGGTGGGGTGCCCCTCCACTTT. V and J are TRBV3-1 (or the pseudogene TRBV3-2) and TRBJ1-6, with 8 nucleotides matching TRBD1. There are 16 residues in the CDR3. Trimming cost V 3 bases and J 13 bases; bases outside gene matches: 14. Germline assignment: CDR1 LGHDT and CDR2 YNNKEL (reference sequence).

This clone showed up just a few times. The rearrangement joins TRBV10-1 to TRBJ1-2; tentative D call: TRBD1 (6 bases). Germline loops: CDR1 WNHNN, CDR2 SYGVQD (reference sequence). Trimming pared 5 bases from V and 4 bases from J, leaving 20 bases between. CDR3 length equals 16 residues. For the CDR3, the DNA is TGCGCCAGCAGTTACCGCGGACAGCCTCCCTCCTATGGCTACACCTTC. Translation gives CASSYRGQPPSYGYTF.

J is TRBJ2-2 and V is TRBV7-3; D is unresolved. Trimming removed 2 bases from V and 5 bases from J, with 15 bases in between. The length of the CDR3 is 16 residues. Germline CDR1 and CDR2: SGHTA and FQGTGA. Here the CDR3 DNA reads TGTGCCAGCAGCTTATTTTCTGGCGGACGGACCGGGGAGCTGTTTTTT. It codes for CASSLFSGGRTGELFF.

V is TRBV7-2 and J is TRBJ2-5; D gene ambiguous. V dropped 5 bases and J dropped 5 bases, with 15 bases sitting between them. CDR3 size: 14 residues. Germline V CDR1 and CDR2: SGHTA, FQGNSA. In DNA, the CDR3 is TGTGCCAGCAGCCCAAAGTGGGGTGGGGAGACCCAGTACTTC. It is translated as CASSPKWGGETQYF. Supplemented by reference TRBV7-2 and TRBJ2-5, the full variable domain reads GAGVSQSPSNKVTEKGKDVELRCDPISGHTALYWYRQSLGQGLEFLIYFQGNSAPDKSGLPSDRFSAERTGGSVSTLTIQRTQQEDSAVYLCASSPKWGGETQYFGPGTRLLVL.

This sequence joins TRBV6-1 and TRBJ1-1; 11 bases are shared with TRBD1. CDR1 and CDR2 from the germline V gene are MNHNS and SASEGT. V lost 1 base and J lost 6; bases outside the gene matches: 4. The CDR3 covers 15 residues. CDR3 protein: CASSEEGQGASEAFF. The CDR3 DNA follows: TGTGCCAGCAGTGAAGAAGGACAGGGGGCCTCTGAAGCTTTCTTT.

The rearrangement links TRBV5-8 to TRBJ1-1, with 7 nucleotides matching TRBD1. Per germline, CDR1 SGHTS and CDR2 YDEGEE. V lost 7 bases to trimming and J lost 4 bases; unmatched junction nucleotides: 13. This CDR3 region has 15 residues. The chain's CDR3 is CASPSGGGESTEAFF. The CDR3 coding sequence is TGTGCCAGCCCCTCCGGAGGGGGCGAAAGCACTGAAGCTTTCTTT.

V is TRBV18 and J is TRBJ1-1; no clear D gene. The CDR3 totals 14 residues. The germline V and J ends were trimmed by 3 bases and 1 base, with 9 bases remaining between them. In germline, CDR1 is KGHSH, CDR2 LQKENI. The CDR3 reads CASSPTTRNTEAFF. CDR3 sequence (DNA): TGTGCCAGCTCACCTACGACCAGGAACACTGAAGCTTTCTTT. Combining the CDR3 with reference TRBV18 and TRBJ1-1 gives the whole variable domain NAGVMQNPRHLVRRRGQEARLRCSPMKGHSHVYWYRQLPEEGLKFMVYLQKENIIDESGMPKERFSAEFPKEGPSILRIQQVVRGDSAAYFCASSPTTRNTEAFFGQGTRLTVV.

V and J are TRBV18 and TRBJ1-2; D perhaps matches TRBD1 (5 bases). Trimming stripped 0 bases from V and 2 bases from J, with 10 bases between. This CDR3 comprises 15 residues. Germline V gene lookup returns CDR1 KGHSH and CDR2 LQKENI. CDR3 region: CASSPPGAINYGYTF. The CDR3 nucleotides are TGTGCCAGCTCACCACCCGGGGCAATAAACTATGGCTACACCTTC.

The genes are TRBV19 and TRBJ1-4; possibly TRBD1 for D (5 bases). Germline V gives CDR1 LNHDA, CDR2 SQIVND (reference sequence). The V gene lost 8 bases and the J gene lost 5 bases, with 24 bases spanning the gap. The CDR3 covers 17 residues. The CDR3 nucleotides read TGTGCCAGTTCCTCGGGACCCGGGGATTGGGCGAATGAAAAACTGTTTTTT. It translates to CASSSGPGDWANEKLFF.

The J gene is TRBJ1-1, the V gene TRBV28; 7 bases line up with TRBD1. Trimming at V came to 6 bases and at J to 2 bases, leaving 9 bases not matched to a gene. This CDR3 has 15 residues. Germline CDR1 is MDHEN and CDR2 is SYDVKM. The CDR3 sequence: CASSFPGQINTEAFF. As DNA, the CDR3 is TGTGCCAGCAGCTTCCCGGGACAGATAAACACTGAAGCTTTCTTT.

This clone was detected only once. This chain joins TRBV5-1 and TRBJ2-3; 10 bases match TRBD2. V lost 1 base and J lost 2; bases outside the gene matches: 4. This CDR3 has 16 amino acids. In germline, CDR1 is SGHRS, CDR2 YFSETQ. CDR3 DNA: TGCGCCAGCAGCTTGAACAGCGGGGGGGCCACAGATACGCAGTATTTT. This sequence encodes CASSLNSGGATDTQYF.

This clone was seen only a few times. V and J are TRBV28 and TRBJ1-2, with a possible D match to TRBD1 (5 bases). This CDR3 contains 14 residues. V was trimmed by 8 bases and J by 5 bases, leaving 18 bases between them. Per the germline V gene, CDR1 is MDHEN and CDR2 is SYDVKM. CDR3 region: CASSRETAYYGYTF. CDR3 nucleotide sequence: TGTGCCAGCTCTCGAGAGACAGCTTATTATGGCTACACCTTC.

The chain carries TRBV18 and TRBJ1-1; D gene uncertain. The CDR3 length is 16 residues. V was trimmed by 2 bases and J by 0 bases, leaving 13 bases between them. Germline loops: CDR1 KGHSH, CDR2 LQKENI. The CDR3 DNA reads as TGTGCCAGCTCACCAATGCGGCAGGCCATGAACACTGAAGCTTTCTTT. This sequence encodes CASSPMRQAMNTEAFF.

The rearrangement uses TRBV7-2 and TRBJ1-2; 7 bases line up with TRBD1. The CDR3 totals 16 residues. The germline gives CDR1 SGHTA, CDR2 FQGNSA. The ends lost 1 base at V and 7 bases at J; junction bases unmatched: 12. CDR3 sequence (DNA): TGTGCCAGCAGCTTAGGGGCCGGGACCCCAGGGGGTGGCTACACCTTC. Translating it yields CASSLGAGTPGGGYTF.

This chain connects TRBV28 to TRBJ1-5, with a weak D call TRBD1 (5 bases). CDR1 and CDR2 (germline): MDHEN, SYDVKM. The CDR3 is 15 amino acids. V dropped 6 bases and J dropped 3 bases, with 15 bases sitting between them. The CDR3 loop reads CASSLPSGLNQPQHF. The CDR3 coding sequence is TGTGCCAGCAGCCTACCATCAGGGCTCAATCAGCCCCAGCATTTT.

This clone has just a few counts. The chain combines TRBV7-9 with TRBJ1-2; D uncertain. Germline assignment: CDR1 SEHNR and CDR2 FQNEAQ (reference sequence). The ends were cut back, 1 base at V and 8 bases at J, with 8 bases in the middle. This CDR3 is built from 12 residues. The CDR3 here is CASSLGMEGYTF. CDR3 sequence (DNA): TGTGCCAGCAGCTTAGGTATGGAGGGCTACACCTTC.

The CDR3 nucleotides are TGTGCCAGCAGTTACCTTCTTAGGGACGGGGAGCAGTACGTC. Its translation is CASSYLLRDGEQYV. The chain couples TRBV6-6 to TRBJ2-7; possibly TRBD1 or TRBD2 for D (5 bases each). The CDR3 is 14 residues long. Germline V gives CDR1 MNHNY, CDR2 SVGAGI (reference sequence). The germline V and J ends were trimmed by 2 bases and 7 bases, with 15 bases remaining between them.

The V call is TRBV10-3, the J call TRBJ1-5, with a possible D match to TRBD1 (5 bases). Germline V lookup: CDR1 ENHRY, CDR2 SYGVKD. V was clipped by 6 bases and J by 9 bases, with 9 bases between them. This CDR3 has 11 amino acids. CDR3 coding DNA: TGTGCCATCAGGGACCAGGGGCCCCAGCATTTT. It is translated as CAIRDQGPQHF.

The V call is TRBV12-3 or TRBV12-4, the J call TRBJ2-3; D gene ambiguous. The CDR3 runs 12 residues. Trimming shortened V by 6 bases and J by 4 bases, and 8 bases separated the two germline ends. The CDR3 sequence: CASSLSADTQYF. The CDR3 DNA sequence: TGTGCCAGCAGCCTGAGCGCAGATACGCAGTATTTT.

This clone has a handful of counts. V and J are TRBV18 and TRBJ1-2; D ambiguous. CDR1 is KGHSH and CDR2 is LQKENI in the germline V gene. The CDR3 totals 15 residues. V lost 3 bases and J lost 4, with 15 bases in between. This CDR3 is CASSPSTLGGYGYTF. The CDR3 DNA is TGTGCCAGCTCACCGTCGACCCTGGGAGGCTATGGCTACACCTTC.

CDR3: CASNDRTGQETQYF. CDR3 DNA sequence: TGCGCCAGCAACGACCGGACAGGGCAAGAGACCCAGTACTTC. V gene TRBV5-1 combines with J gene TRBJ2-5; 8 positions match TRBD1. Germline CDR1 reads SGHRS; CDR2 reads YFSETQ. With 6 bases clipped from V and 2 bases from J, the junction kept 6 bases outside the gene matches. There are 14 residues in the CDR3.